Listed here is a single T cell receptor beta chain. This entry belongs to a study of blood T cell repertoires in COVID-19. Study-level background: Material from acute and convalescent COVID-19 was sourced from the United States, Italy and Spain. PBMCs, B-cell-depleted T cells, or T cells provided the cDNA or gDNA that made up the material.

Repertoires were generated with immunoSEQ multiplex PCR, while TCRdb's copy carries only in-frame clones and drops some. The sample includes around 67,000 clones, approximately 84% of them seen just once. The CDR3 loop spans 16 amino acids. CDR1 and CDR2 from the germline V gene are MDHEN and SYDVKM. V trimming: 2 bases; J trimming: 2 bases; junction bases outside the gene matches: 2. The clonotype was recovered from a man between 65 and 79 years old with acute or convalescent COVID-19. The V and J genes are TRBV28 and TRBJ2-7; 14 nucleotides line up with TRBD2. What was sequenced was peripheral blood. The CDR3 region has the DNA TGTGCCAGCAGTTTAGGGGGACTAGCGGGAGCCTACGAGCAGTACTTC. Translated: CASSLGGLAGAYEQYF.